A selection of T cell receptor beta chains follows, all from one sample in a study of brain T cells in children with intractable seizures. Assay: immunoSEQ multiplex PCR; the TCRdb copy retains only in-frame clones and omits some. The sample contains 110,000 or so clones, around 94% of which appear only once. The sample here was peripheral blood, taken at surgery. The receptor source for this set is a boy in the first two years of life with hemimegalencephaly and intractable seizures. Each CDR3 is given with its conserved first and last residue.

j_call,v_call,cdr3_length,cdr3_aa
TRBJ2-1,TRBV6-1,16,CASSETLAGGYSEQFF
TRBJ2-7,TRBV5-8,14,CASSLQGGLYEQYF
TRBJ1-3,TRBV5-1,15,CASSLGTSLRNTIYF
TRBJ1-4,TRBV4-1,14,CASSQGIRGEKLFF
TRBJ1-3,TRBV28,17,CASSTHRALSSGNTIYF
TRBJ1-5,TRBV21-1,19,CASSKALWGTGGRNQPQHF
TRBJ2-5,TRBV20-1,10,CSGTQETQYF
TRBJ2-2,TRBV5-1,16,CASSFKGVVNTGELFF
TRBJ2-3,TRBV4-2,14,CASSQAGAPDTQYF
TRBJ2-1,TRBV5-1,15,CASSLELAGRDEQFF
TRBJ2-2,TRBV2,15,CASSVFNGNTGELFF
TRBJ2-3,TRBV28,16,CASSSRGHGRPDTQYF
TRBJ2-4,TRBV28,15,CASSDGGLAKNIQYF
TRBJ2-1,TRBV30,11,CAWSTYNEQFF
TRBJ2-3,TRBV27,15,CASSLAGLGTDTQYF
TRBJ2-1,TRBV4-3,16,CASSQGGGTRNNEQFF
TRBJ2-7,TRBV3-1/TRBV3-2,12,CASSRSSYEQYF
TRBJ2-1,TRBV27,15,CASSPIGIPHNEQFF
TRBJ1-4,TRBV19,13,CASQTGRGEKLFF
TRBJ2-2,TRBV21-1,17,CASSKGAGPPNTGELFF
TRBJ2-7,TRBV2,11,CASSEVYEQYF
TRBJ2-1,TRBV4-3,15,CASSLGRNSYNEQFF
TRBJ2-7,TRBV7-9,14,CASSSPGPSYEQYF
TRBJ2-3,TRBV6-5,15,CASLQTGYSTDTQYF
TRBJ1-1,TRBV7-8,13,CASSLRQNTEAFF
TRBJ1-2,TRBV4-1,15,CASSRRAGGDYGYTF
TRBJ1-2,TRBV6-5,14,CASSYSPTNYGYTF
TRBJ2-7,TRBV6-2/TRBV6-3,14,CASSYAPVLYEQYF
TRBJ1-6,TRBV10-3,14,CAISVAAYNSPLHF
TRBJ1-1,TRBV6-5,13,CASSYEWNTEAFF
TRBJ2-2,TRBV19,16,CASSTPPRGPTGELFF
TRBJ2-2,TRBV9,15,CASSDSRGVAGELFF
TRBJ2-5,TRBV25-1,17,CARPRTSGNTFQETQYF
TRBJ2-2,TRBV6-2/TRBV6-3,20,CASSYSTIGLAGGPVGELFF
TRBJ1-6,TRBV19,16,CASSIGQSSYNSPLHF
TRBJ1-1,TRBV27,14,CASSLSQGNTEAFF
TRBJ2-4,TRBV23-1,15,CASSQEKEAKNIQYF
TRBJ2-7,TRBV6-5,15,CASSYETSGSYEQYF
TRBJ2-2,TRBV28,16,CASSLFQGYGTGELFF
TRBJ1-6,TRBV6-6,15,CASRTPGRNNSPLHF
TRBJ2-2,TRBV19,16,CASSILSGRAGGELFF
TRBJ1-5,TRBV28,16,CASSSDRDNSNQPQHF